Given below is one T cell receptor beta chain in context. Original handling: Amplified reference gene primers provided the basis for estimating nucleated cell counts. Sequenced by immunoSEQ multiplex PCR; TCRdb stores in-frame clones only, minus some. From that table come the V and J calls and clone size; the DNA was used to work out D and trimming. The repertoire includes just over 300,000 clones, roughly nine tenths of them detected once, and approximately 1.8% sits in the top ten. This sample stems from a study of blood T cell repertoires in COVID-19. Study context: Acute and convalescent COVID-19 specimens originated in the United States, Italy and Spain. In each case, the material was cDNA or gDNA derived from T cells, B-cell-depleted T cells, or PBMCs.

V lost 6 bases, J lost 7 bases, and 13 bases lay in between. Germline values: CDR1 MNHEY, CDR2 SVGAGI. The CDR3 sequence is 13 residues long. The TCR originated in a young woman with COVID-19, enrolled during active disease. Sequences were obtained from peripheral blood. The chain is built from TRBV6-5 and TRBJ1-3; the D is unclear. Here the CDR3 reads CASREGSGNTIYF. The DNA for the CDR3 is TGTGCCAGCAGGGAGGGTAGTGGGAACACCATATATTTT.